This entry is about one T cell receptor (beta chain). Libraries were prepared by immunoSEQ multiplex PCR; TCRdb keeps only in-frame clonotypes and omits some of them. Seen here are 2 million to 2.5 million clones, roughly 95% observed once, and the top ten hold approximately 0.13%. The data were taken from a study of shared clonotypes between healthy human individuals. The CDR3 totals 15 residues. Germline V CDR1 and CDR2: ENHRY, SYGVKD. Trimming shortened V by 3 bases and J by 1 base, and 12 bases separated the two germline ends. The receptor comes from a man aged 18 to 30 in good health. Sequencing used naive CD4+ T cells sorted from blood. Subset specified: CD45RA+ positively selected. The J gene is TRBJ2-5, the V gene TRBV10-3, with a possible D match to TRBD1 (5 bases). The CDR3 loop reads CAISDARGAQETQYF. CDR3 sequence (DNA): TGTGCCATCAGTGATGCTAGGGGCGCCCAAGAGACCCAGTACTTC.